This T cell receptor beta chain derives from a study of OX40 agonist ivuxolimab in advanced cancers. The study in broad terms: Ivuxolimab was a fully human IgG2 agonistic monoclonal antibody targeting the costimulatory receptor OX40 (CD134). Intravenous ivuxolimab was administered to patients every 2 weeks at six dose levels: 0.01, 0.1, 0.3, 1.5, 3 and 10 mg/kg. Among the roughly 52 dose-escalation patients, about 20 had hepatocellular carcinoma, around 15 melanoma, 9 renal cell carcinoma and 9 head and neck cancer. A male proportion of roughly 80% and a mean age of around 60 years, ranging from 23 to 79, were recorded for the dose-escalation cohort. Prior anti-PD-1, anti-PD-L1 or anti-CTLA-4 therapy was permitted, and about 40% of dose-escalation patients had received checkpoint inhibitors. Partial responses were achieved by three dose-escalation patients, of whom one had hepatocellular carcinoma and two had cutaneous melanoma. Peripheral TCRbeta sequencing was intended to test whether TCR sequence diversity was altered and clonal T-cell expansion was caused by ivuxolimab. The monotherapy dose-escalation portion (N ≈ 50 patients) of the phase I ivuxolimab trial is reported in the paper. The full study reports these points: In the 0.1-3.0 mg/kg groups, partial responders had among the lowest normalized peripheral clonal expansion, particularly in CD8+ T cells. After ivuxolimab, expanded clones were on average more numerous among CD8+ T cells than among CD4+ T cells. Low levels of normalized T-cell clonal expansion were also seen in some nonresponding patients. At doses from 0.1 to 3.0 mg/kg, clonal expansion was seen in both CD4+ and CD8+ blood T cells between baseline and week 6. The antigen specificity of the clonally expanded peripheral T cells was not determined.

As a fraction of the sample, this clone is medium-sized (0.01 to 0.1%). No antigen is known for it. Base qualities were left out, and no much larger clone turns up one base away. This same CDR3 is encoded by further DNA sequences in the sample. Patients with autoimmune disease history or receiving systemic immunosuppression were excluded from the trial. In every dose cohort, peripheral blood was drawn for TCR sequencing at baseline, cycle 4 day 1, and cycle 7 day 1. Samples came from an open-label, multicenter, first-in-human phase I dose-escalation trial of ivuxolimab. Adults with locally advanced or metastatic melanoma, renal cell, hepatocellular, or head and neck squamous cell carcinoma were enrolled in the trial. Before TCR sequencing, CD4+ T cells and CD8+ T cells from peripheral blood were sorted into separate populations. Genomic DNA was extracted from sorted cells for sequencing of the TCRbeta CDR3 region. The immunoSEQ Assay was used to sequence the TCRbeta CDR3 regions. TCRdb took over this immuneACCESS table, retaining in-frame rearrangements with V and J assigned. Such tables are incomplete; in checked studies, under half of the missing clones stem from an unresolved V gene, and the remainder is unexplained. Counted in this sample were about 61,000 clones; about 89% of them appeared once. The ten largest clones capture 15% to 20% of the sample.

The germline V gene gives CDR1 as KGHSH and CDR2 as LQKENI. From cysteine to phenylalanine, the CDR3 is 14 amino acids long. Kept here is only the CDR3 DNA, which spans 42 bases and is read in frame from base 1. V is pared back by 0 bases and J by 2 bases, with 4 bases lying between the germline termini. This TCR was sampled from an adult with an advanced solid tumor such as melanoma, head and neck, liver or kidney cancer. Sequences were derived from CD4+ or CD8+ T cells sorted from blood, sampled in a trial of the OX40 agonist ivuxolimab. The V gene is TRBV18 and the J gene is TRBJ2-2, with the identity of the D gene unclear. In nucleotides, the sequence is TGTGCCAGCTCACCACCAATCAACACCGGGGAGCTGTTTTTT. Its protein product is CASSPPINTGELFF. With the rest looked up from the reference TRBV18 and TRBJ2-2 genes rather than sequenced, the full variable domain is NAGVMQNPRHLVRRRGQEARLRCSPMKGHSHVYWYRQLPEEGLKFMVYLQKENIIDESGMPKERFSAEFPKEGPSILRIQQVVRGDSAAYFCASSPPINTGELFFGEGSRLTVL.